Listed below are T cell receptor beta chains from one sample, sequenced in a study of blood T cells in healthy people across ages. TCRdb passed the 5' RACE reads through MiXCR, listing each CDR3 protein once. The sample contains 1.4 million or so distinct CDR3 sequences, approximately 39% of which appear only once. What was sequenced was blood. These receptors originate from a woman between 18 and 29 years old in good health. Both conserved end residues are part of each CDR3. The D gene is left open where the match is weak. Only part of the rows carry a size: once, few, many, or a class if the clone is expanded.

few	TRBD1	TRBJ1-2	TRBV2	TGTGCCAGATCCCTACCGGGACAGGGCGACTATGGCTACACCTTC	CARSLPGQGDYGYTF
-	-	TRBJ1-1	TRBV7-2	TGTGCCAGCAGCTTAAAGGGAGCTTTCTTT	CASSLKGAFF
-	-	TRBJ2-5	TRBV4-2	TGTGCCAGCAGCTACCGGGGCGTCAGGAATGAGCAGTACTTC	CASSYRGVRNEQYF
few	-	TRBJ1-1	TRBV4-2	TGTGCCAGCAGCCAAGAATGGGGCAGGGGCACTGAAGCTTTCTTT	CASSQEWGRGTEAFF
-	-	TRBJ1-5	TRBV10-3	TGTGCCCCCAGGTGGACCGCGTATAGCAATCAGCCCCAGCATTTT	CAPRWTAYSNQPQHF
few	-	TRBJ1-2	TRBV29-1	TGCAGCGTCTACTTGTCAACGAACTATGGCTACACCTTC	CSVYLSTNYGYTF
few	TRBD2	TRBJ2-3	TRBV5-1	TGCGCCAGCAGCTTTAGCCCTAGCGGTTCTAGCACAGATACGCAGTATTTT	CASSFSPSGSSTDTQYF
-	TRBD1	TRBJ2-1	TRBV5-1	TGCGCCAGCAGCTACTCCGGGACAGGCGAGCAGTTCTTC	CASSYSGTGEQFF
-	TRBD1	TRBJ2-7	TRBV5-1	TGCGCCAGCAGCGCCCCGGGACAGGGAAGTTACGAGCAGTACTTC	CASSAPGQGSYEQYF
few	-	TRBJ2-5	TRBV6-2/TRBV6-3	TGTGCCAGCAGTTACGGGGTATCCCAGTACTTC	CASSYGVSQYF
few	TRBD2	TRBJ2-1	TRBV14	TGTGCCAGCAGCCAGCTAGCGGGAGGGCCACACAATGAGCAGTTCTTC	CASSQLAGGPHNEQFF